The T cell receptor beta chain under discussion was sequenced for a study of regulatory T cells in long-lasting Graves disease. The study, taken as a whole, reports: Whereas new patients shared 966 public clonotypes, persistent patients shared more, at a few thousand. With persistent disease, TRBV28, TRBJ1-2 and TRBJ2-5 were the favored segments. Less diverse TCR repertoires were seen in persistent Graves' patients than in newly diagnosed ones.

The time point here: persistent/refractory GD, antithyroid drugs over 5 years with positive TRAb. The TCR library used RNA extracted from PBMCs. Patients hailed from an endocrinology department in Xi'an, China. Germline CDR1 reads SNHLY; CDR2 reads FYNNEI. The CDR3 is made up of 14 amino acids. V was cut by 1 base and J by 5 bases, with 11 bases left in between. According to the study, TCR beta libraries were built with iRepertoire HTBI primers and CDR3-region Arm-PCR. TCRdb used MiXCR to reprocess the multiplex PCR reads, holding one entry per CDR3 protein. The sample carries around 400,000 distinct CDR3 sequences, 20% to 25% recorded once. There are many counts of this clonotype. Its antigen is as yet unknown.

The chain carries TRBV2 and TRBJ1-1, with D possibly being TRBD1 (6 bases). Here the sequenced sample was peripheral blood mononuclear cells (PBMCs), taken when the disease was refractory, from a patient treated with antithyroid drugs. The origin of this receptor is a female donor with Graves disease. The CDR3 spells CASSEDPGQTEAFF. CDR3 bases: TGTGCCAGCAGTGAAGACCCAGGACAGACTGAAGCTTTCTTT.